This TCR beta chain emerged from a study of OX40 agonist ivuxolimab in advanced cancers. Looking at the study overall: Ivuxolimab was a fully human IgG2 agonistic monoclonal antibody targeting the costimulatory receptor OX40 (CD134). Intravenous ivuxolimab was administered to patients every 2 weeks at six dose levels: 0.01, 0.1, 0.3, 1.5, 3 and 10 mg/kg. Of the 52 patients in dose escalation, about 19 had hepatocellular carcinoma, around 15 had melanoma, 9 had renal cell carcinoma and 9 had head and neck cancer. A male proportion of roughly 80% and a mean age of about 60 years, ranging from 23 to 79, were recorded for the dose-escalation cohort. Prior anti-PD-1, anti-PD-L1 or anti-CTLA-4 therapy was permitted, and approximately 40% of dose-escalation patients had received checkpoint inhibitors. Partial responses occurred in three dose-escalation patients: two with cutaneous melanoma and one with hepatocellular carcinoma. Peripheral TCRbeta sequencing was intended to test whether TCR sequence diversity was altered and clonal T-cell expansion was caused by ivuxolimab. The paper reports the monotherapy dose-escalation portion (N of about 54 patients) of the phase I ivuxolimab trial. Results the study describes overall, beyond this receptor: In partial responders in the 0.1-3.0 mg/kg groups, normalized peripheral clonal expansion was found to be among the lowest, especially among CD8+ T cells. At doses of 0.1 to 3.0 mg/kg, clonal expansion of both CD4+ and CD8+ T cells in blood was seen between baseline and week 6. After ivuxolimab, more expanded clones were found on average in CD8+ T cells than in CD4+ T cells. Which antigens the clonally expanded peripheral T cells were specific for was not determined. Low levels of normalized T-cell clonal expansion were also shown by some nonresponding patients.

The trial excluded patients who had a history of autoimmune disease or who were on systemic immunosuppression. Peripheral blood for TCR sequencing was collected from all dose cohorts at baseline, on cycle 4 day 1, and on cycle 7 day 1. Samples came from an open-label, multicenter, first-in-human phase I dose-escalation trial of ivuxolimab. Adults with locally advanced or metastatic head and neck squamous cell, hepatocellular, melanoma or renal cell carcinoma were enrolled in the trial. Before TCR sequencing, CD4+ and CD8+ T cells were separately sorted from peripheral blood. V loses 1 base of germline sequence and J loses 5 bases, and the interval between the two ends is 13 bases. Spanning cysteine to phenylalanine, the CDR3 consists of 15 amino acids. Of all the DNA, just the CDR3 is kept, 45 bases in frame from base 1. The germline V gene (reference sequence) provides CDR1 SGHNT and CDR2 YYREEE.

About this clone: What this receptor recognizes is not known. Qualities for individual bases were not recorded, and no much larger clone is one base off.

Genomic DNA was isolated from the sorted cells so that the TCRbeta CDR3 region could be sequenced. The immunoSEQ Assay was used for sequencing of TCRbeta CDR3 regions. TCRdb retrieved this table from immuneACCESS and kept in-frame rearrangements only. Not all clones are present; in checked studies, unresolved V genes account for under half, and no reason is known for the remainder. This sample lists over 150,000 clones; approximately 94% were detected once. In total, the top ten clones hold around 0.31% of the sample. The material was CD4+ or CD8+ T cells sorted from blood, obtained in a trial of the OX40 agonist ivuxolimab. The TCR originated in an adult with an advanced solid tumor such as melanoma, head and neck, liver or kidney cancer. This chain joins TRBV5-4 to TRBJ2-1; the D gene remains uncertain. The CDR3 in this case is CASSLPRNSNNEQFF. The sequence in DNA is TGTGCCAGCAGCTTGCCCAGAAACAGTAACAATGAGCAGTTCTTC. The full variable domain, completed from the reference TRBV5-4 and TRBJ2-1 proteins outside the CDR3, reads ETGVTQSPTHLIKTRGQQVTLRCSSQSGHNTVSWYQQALGQGPQFIFQYYREEENGRGNFPPRFSGLQFPNYSSELNVNALELDDSALYLCASSLPRNSNNEQFFGPGTRLTVL.